These 30 T cell receptor beta chains share one sample of origin, sequenced in a study of metastatic and nonmetastatic thyroid tumors. Thyroid surgery took place with no prior treatment in any patient. With MiXCR, TCRdb called clones anew from the PCR reads. The top ten clones hold about 4.2% of a sample with about 25,000 clones, approximately 19% of them seen once. Sequenced material: blood. The receptors were gathered from a male donor with papillary thyroid cancer or a benign thyroid nodule (not recorded which). Some clones in this sample may be carry-over from other donors' samples.

In its sample, this clone is medium-sized. The chain carries TRBV6-1 and TRBJ2-7; a weak D match, TRBD2 (5 bases). V lost 5 bases, J lost 1 base, and 18 bases lay in between. CDR3 length: 16 amino acids. The germline V gene encodes CDR1 MNHNS and CDR2 SASEGT. Here the CDR3 reads CASSFLGRSGSYEQYF. The CDR3 DNA reads as TGTGCCAGCAGTTTCTTAGGGAGATCGGGGTCCTACGAGCAGTACTTC.

In the case of this clone: A much larger clone is a single base away; this may be a read error. The chain couples TRBV5-4 to TRBJ1-2; 7 positions agree with TRBD1. This CDR3 has 14 amino acids. The ends lost 4 bases at V and 3 bases at J; junction bases unmatched: 6. Germline CDR1 SGHNT, CDR2 YYREEE (reference sequence). This CDR3 reads CASSPDRSDYGYTF. For the CDR3, the DNA is TGTGCCAGCAGCCCGGACAGGTCTGACTATGGCTACACCTTC.

This clone appeared many times. The chain recombines TRBV29-1 with TRBJ1-4; tentative D call: TRBD1 (5 bases). The CDR3 loop spans 15 amino acids. The ends were cut back, 7 bases at V and 1 base at J, with 16 bases in the middle. Per germline, CDR1 SQVTM and CDR2 ANQGSEA. As DNA, the CDR3 is TGCAGCGGTCTGGGTGGGACGGGAACTAATGAAAAACTGTTTTTT. This translates into CSGLGGTGTNEKLFF.

This clone was seen many times. This chain links TRBV2 with TRBJ2-5; perhaps D is TRBD1 or TRBD2 (7 bases each). Germline CDR1 is SNHLY and CDR2 is FYNNEI. The CDR3 is 13 amino acids. V lost 6 bases to trimming and J lost 7 bases, with 15 bases between them. In nucleotides, the CDR3 is TGTGCCAGCAGAGGGAGGGGGCGGGGGACCCAGTACTTC. It yields the protein CASRGRGRGTQYF.

Only a few counts were recorded for this clone. The rearrangement links TRBV6-1 to TRBJ2-5; D unclear. Deletions cut 4 bases from V and 7 bases from J, with 10 bases between. Per germline, CDR1 MNHNS and CDR2 SASEGT. The CDR3 loop spans 12 amino acids. The chain's CDR3 is CASSVAAATQYF. The DNA of the CDR3 is TGTGCCAGCAGTGTCGCTGCGGCGACCCAGTACTTC.

V gene TRBV12-3 or TRBV12-4 combines with J gene TRBJ1-2, with 7 bases aligning to TRBD1. V shed 2 bases and J 7 bases; nucleotides not matched to a gene: 7. This CDR3 region has 14 residues. The CDR3 region is CASSLRGRFRGYTF. CDR3 in DNA: TGTGCCAGCAGTTTAAGGGGGCGCTTCCGTGGCTACACCTTC.

By sample fraction, this clone is medium-sized. The chain has TRBV27 and TRBJ2-2; D call uncertain. CDR1 is MNHEY and CDR2 is SMNVEV in the germline V gene (reference sequence). V was clipped by 6 bases and J by 4 bases, with 3 bases between them. The CDR3 is 11 residues long. The CDR3, as DNA: TGTGCCAGCAGATCCACCGGGGAGCTGTTTTTT. Amino acids: CASRSTGELFF.

In the case of this clone: Compared with germline, one end of the junction differs, possibly owing to a read error. The gene calls are TRBV12-3 or TRBV12-4 and TRBJ2-3, with D possibly being TRBD2 (6 bases). This CDR3 has 15 amino acids. Written as DNA, the CDR3 is TGTGTCAGCAGCCCCCGTTGCGGGATTCGAAATACGCAGTATTTT. Amino acids: CVSSPRCGIRNTQYF.

This clone turned up a few times. This chain connects TRBV6-1 to TRBJ2-2, with a tentative D call TRBD1 (6 bases). Germline CDR1 is MNHNS and CDR2 is SASEGT. Trimming stripped 3 bases from V and 0 bases from J, with 8 bases between. The CDR3 runs 15 residues. CDR3 coding DNA: TGTGCCAGCAGTGAGGGGACAACGAACACCGGGGAGCTGTTTTTT. As protein: CASSEGTTNTGELFF.

Within the sample, this clone is medium-sized. This chain links TRBV27 with TRBJ2-7; a weak D match, TRBD2 (5 bases). There are 13 residues in the CDR3. V was trimmed by 4 bases and J by 2 bases, leaving 9 bases between them. The germline V gene has CDR1 MNHEY and CDR2 SMNVEV (reference sequence). The CDR3 is CASSSTGAYEQYF. The CDR3 nucleotides read TGTGCCAGCAGTTCCACCGGGGCCTACGAGCAGTACTTC.

This clone has a count of ten or more. Possible read error: a much larger clone is one base away. The genes are TRBV27 and TRBJ2-3; TRBD2 matches 9 bases. CDR1 is MNHEY and CDR2 is SMNVEV in the germline V gene (reference sequence). The CDR3 sequence is 17 residues long. J gave up 0 bases and V 10 bases, and 14 bases lay outside the gene matches. The CDR3 protein is CATQVGGGGGSTDTQYF. The CDR3 nucleotides read TGTGCCACCCAGGTAGGTGGCGGGGGGGGGAGCACAGATACGCAGTATTTT.

On this clone itself: At one boundary the junction diverges from the germline segment, which might be a read error. The chain carries TRBV11-1 and TRBJ2-1; 10 nucleotides align to TRBD1. The CDR3 length is 15 residues. Germline lookup yields CDR1 SGHAT and CDR2 FQDESV (reference sequence). The CDR3 bases are TGTGCCAGGAGCTTAGCAGGGACAGGGGCAGTCGAGCAGTTCTTC. Translated: CARSLAGTGAVEQFF.

This clone was observed a handful of times. This may come from a read error, since a much larger clone is one base off. Within the sample, other DNA sequences also encode this same CDR3. The chain carries TRBV29-1 and TRBJ2-5, with 8 nucleotides matching TRBD1. CDR1 and CDR2 from the germline V gene are SQVTM and ANQGSEA. V lost 3 bases, J lost 5 bases, and 2 bases stayed unmatched. CDR3 length equals 12 residues. The CDR3 bases are TGCAGCGTTGATCAGGGGGCGGAGACCCAGTACTTC. Its translation: CSVDQGAETQYF. The full variable domain, with the rest looked up from reference TRBV29-1 and TRBJ2-5, is SAVISQKPSRDICQRGTSLTIQCQVDSQVTMMFWYRQQPGQSLTLIATANQGSEATYESGFVIDKFPISRPNLTFSTLTVSNMSPEDSSIYLCSVDQGAETQYFGPGTRLLVL.

In nucleotides, the CDR3 is TGTGCCAGCAGTCCCAGGGGCTCCTACGAGCAGTACTTC. This codes for CASSPRGSYEQYF. The V call is TRBV6-1, the J call TRBJ2-7; weak D call: TRBD1 (6 bases). The CDR3 loop spans 13 amino acids. V was trimmed by 5 bases and J by 0 bases, leaving 8 bases between them. Germline CDR1 MNHNS, CDR2 SASEGT.

The V gene is TRBV6-1, the J gene TRBJ2-3; D gene uncertain. CDR3 size: 14 residues. The V gene's germline CDR1 is MNHNS and CDR2 SASEGT. Trimming took off 6 bases at V and 2 bases at J, with 12 bases between the two ends. CDR3: CASRGGNPTDTQYF. The CDR3 bases are TGTGCCAGCAGGGGCGGAAACCCCACAGATACGCAGTATTTT.

This clone was counted at least ten times. This chain joins TRBV11-3 and TRBJ2-1; 9 positions match TRBD2. This CDR3 comprises 16 residues. The trim removed 5 bases at V and 5 bases at J, leaving 10 bases unmatched. CDR1 and CDR2 from the germline V gene are SGHNT and YENEEA. The CDR3, as DNA: TGTGCCAGCAGCGCGGCCGGGACTAGCATTCACAATGAGCAGTTCTTC. Protein sequence: CASSAAGTSIHNEQFF.

This clone has a count of ten or more. V and J are TRBV3-1 and TRBJ1-1; D remains ambiguous. The CDR3 is 14 residues long. Trimming shortened V by 0 bases and J by 4 bases, and 9 bases separated the two germline ends. The germline V gene encodes CDR1 LGHDT and CDR2 YNNKEL (reference sequence). In DNA, the CDR3 is TGTGCCAGCAGCCAAGAAGAAGAGGGCACTGAAGCTTTCTTT. Protein sequence: CASSQEEEGTEAFF.

This sequence joins TRBV24-1 and TRBJ2-2; 7 bases are a match to TRBD2. V lost 8 bases and J lost 6; bases outside the gene matches: 14. In germline, CDR1 is KGHDR, CDR2 SFDVKD. The CDR3 sequence is 16 residues long. The CDR3 reads CATTTAAGVRAGELFF. The CDR3 nucleotides read TGTGCCACCACAACTGCGGCGGGGGTCAGGGCCGGGGAGCTGTTTTTT.

This clone was counted a few times. The CDR3 coding sequence is TGTGCCAGTCTCCCGGGACGAAGAAACACCATATATTTT. As protein: CASLPGRRNTIYF. This rearrangement joins TRBV6-1 to TRBJ1-3; D possibly corresponds to TRBD1 (5 bases). Germline assignment: CDR1 MNHNS and CDR2 SASEGT. CDR3 length: 13 amino acids. Trimming stripped 9 bases from V and 5 bases from J, with 14 bases between.

The table lists this clone with a few counts. The chain couples TRBV28 to TRBJ2-1, with D unclear. The CDR3 consists of 15 residues. Germline CDR1 is MDHEN and CDR2 is SYDVKM. Trimming took 4 bases from V and 2 from J, leaving 12 bases between them. Here the CDR3 DNA reads TGTGCCAGCAGTTCCTCCGACGGCGCCTACAATGAGCAGTTCTTC. Translating gives CASSSSDGAYNEQFF.

The table lists this clone with a few counts. The chain uses TRBV12-3 or TRBV12-4 and TRBJ2-3, with TRBD1 identical over 7 bases. The CDR3 contains 18 residues. With 0 bases clipped from V and 2 bases from J, the junction kept 11 bases outside the gene matches. The CDR3 DNA is TGTGCCAGCAGTTTAGCGCTTAGGGGACAGATAATCACAGATACGCAGTATTTT. Encoded protein: CASSLALRGQIITDTQYF.

This clone has a count of ten or more. The junction departs from the called germline gene at one end, perhaps through a read error. The chain links TRBV25-1 to TRBJ2-5; 16 bases are a match to TRBD2. This CDR3 comprises 15 residues. CDR1 is MGHDK and CDR2 is SYGVNS in the germline V gene. CDR3 residues: CASTGLAGGWETRYF. The DNA for the CDR3 is TGTGCCAGCACGGGACTAGCGGGAGGGTGGGAGACCCGGTACTTC.

The table lists this clone with many counts. The CDR3 DNA sequence: TGTGCCAGCAGGGTAGGTCTATGGTCCGGCTCCTACGAGCAGTACTTC. Translating gives CASRVGLWSGSYEQYF. This sequence joins TRBV5-5 and TRBJ2-7; no clear D gene. Germline V gene lookup returns CDR1 SGHKS and CDR2 YYEKEE (reference sequence). Trimming left V 5 bases short and J 0 bases short, with 18 bases between. This CDR3 has 16 residues.

By sample fraction, this clone is medium-sized. The V call is TRBV6-2 or TRBV6-3, the J call TRBJ1-1; D perhaps matches TRBD1 (6 bases). The germline gives CDR1 MNHEY, CDR2 SVGEGT. This CDR3 has 13 amino acids. Trimming took off 6 bases at V and 5 bases at J, with 13 bases between the two ends. As DNA, the CDR3 is TGTGCCAGCAGAGATCTAGGACAGACTGAAGCTTTCTTT. Encoded protein: CASRDLGQTEAFF.

The chain couples TRBV30 to TRBJ1-1, with D possibly matching TRBD1 (6 bases). Between the trimmed V and J ends, which lost 0 bases and 5 bases, there was a span of 16 bases. CDR3 length: 15 residues. CDR1 is GTSNPN and CDR2 is SVGIG in the germline V gene (reference sequence). In DNA form, the CDR3 reads TGTGCCTGGAGTGTAGGGGGGGGTGAGGGGACTGAAGCTTTCTTT. The encoded protein is CAWSVGGGEGTEAFF.

V gene TRBV11-2 combines with J gene TRBJ1-1; D is perhaps TRBD1 (6 bases). Germline V gives CDR1 SGHAT, CDR2 FQNNGV. Deletions cut 3 bases from V and 6 bases from J, with 11 bases between. The CDR3 covers 13 residues. The DNA of the CDR3 is TGTGCCAGCAGCTTTTTCAGGGGCGCTGAAGCTTTCTTT. Amino acid sequence: CASSFFRGAEAFF.

This clone was observed many times. The same CDR3 is also encoded by other DNA sequences in this sample. The chain combines TRBV10-2 with TRBJ1-1, with a possible D match to TRBD1 (5 bases). This CDR3 comprises 13 residues. Germline V gene sequence: CDR1 WSHSY, CDR2 SAAADI. Trimming removed 7 bases from V and 1 base from J, with 10 bases in between. CDR3 sequence: CASTRGSNTEAFF. CDR3 sequence (DNA): TGCGCCAGCACTCGGGGGTCGAACACTGAAGCTTTCTTT.

About this clone itself: A read error may be the cause here, since a much bigger clone is one base away. This chain links TRBV4-2 with TRBJ2-3, with 13 bases fitting TRBD2. The germline gives CDR1 LGHNA, CDR2 YNFKEQ. This CDR3 has 15 amino acids. J gave up 10 bases and V 5 bases, and 9 bases lay outside the gene matches. CDR3 bases: TGTGCCAGCAGCAGTGGACTAGCGGGAGAATGGGCGCAGTATTTT. This encodes CASSSGLAGEWAQYF.

V is TRBV4-1 and J is TRBJ1-2; D is possibly TRBD1 (6 bases). V was shortened by 0 bases and J by 5 bases, with 16 bases between the two germline ends. Germline V gene sequence: CDR1 MGHRA, CDR2 YSYEKL. The CDR3 runs 16 residues. DNA of the CDR3: TGCGCCAGCAGCCAAGATCCTCGGACAGAGTGGTATGGCTACACCTTC. This gives the protein CASSQDPRTEWYGYTF.

This clone was seen repeatedly, ten times or more. Different DNA sequences within this sample yield the same CDR3. The chain uses TRBV9 and TRBJ2-3; 9 nucleotides align to TRBD2. The CDR3 totals 14 residues. In germline, CDR1 is SGDLS, CDR2 YYNGEE. The V and J ends lost 7 bases and 1 base, in that order; junction bases with no gene match: 4. CDR3 residues: CASSTSGGTDTQYF. As DNA, the CDR3 is TGTGCCAGCTCGACTAGCGGAGGCACAGATACGCAGTATTTT.